The 5 T cell receptor beta chains in this list originate from one sample, sequenced in a study of T cells after yellow fever vaccination. One entry per CDR3 protein results from TCRdb running MiXCR on the 5' RACE reads. Of about 300,000 distinct CDR3 sequences listed, 8.5% to 10% were seen once; the top ten hold over 3%. The sequencing here drew on CD4+ T cells sorted from PBMCs, taken 5 days after the yellow fever booster vaccination. The receptors stem from a man younger than 35 who received the YFV17D yellow fever vaccine.

V and J are TRBV7-2 and TRBJ2-2; TRBD2 matches at 10 bases. CDR1 is SGHTA, CDR2 FQGNSA, per germline. The CDR3 extends over 16 amino acids. V gave up 5 bases and J gave up 6 bases; unmatched junction bases: 9. This chain's CDR3 is CASSQSILAGAGELFF. The CDR3 DNA follows: TGTGCCAGCAGCCAGTCCATCCTAGCGGGGGCCGGGGAGCTGTTTTTT.

CDR3 in DNA: TGTGCCAGCAGCAAAGGACTAGCGGGCAGCACAGATACGCAGTATTTT. It encodes CASSKGLAGSTDTQYF. The chain links TRBV7-3 to TRBJ2-3; 11 positions agree with TRBD2. Losses at the gene ends were 5 bases for V and 0 bases for J; bases not matched to a gene: 4. CDR3 length: 16 amino acids. Germline values: CDR1 SGHTA, CDR2 FQGTGA.

This clonotype has a handful of counts. V and J are TRBV4-1 and TRBJ2-5, with 8 bases that match TRBD1. Unmatched junction bases numbered 11, after V lost 0 bases and J lost 5 bases. Germline V lookup: CDR1 MGHRA, CDR2 YSYEKL. The CDR3 has 17 amino acids. The CDR3 region is CASSQEGTPGGRETQYF. In DNA form, the CDR3 reads TGCGCCAGCAGCCAAGAGGGGACCCCAGGGGGCAGGGAGACCCAGTACTTC.

The table lists this clonotype with many counts. For the CDR3, the DNA is TGCGCCAGCAGCCACCGCAGGGGGAACACTGAAGCTTTCTTT. Amino acid sequence: CASSHRRGNTEAFF. The V call is TRBV4-1, the J call TRBJ1-1, with a tentative D call TRBD1 (6 bases). Germline V gives CDR1 MGHRA, CDR2 YSYEKL. V lost 3 bases and J lost 1, with 9 bases in between. The CDR3 has 14 amino acids.

This clonotype has a count of ten or more. V is TRBV28 and J is TRBJ2-1; 7 bases line up with TRBD2. This CDR3 has 14 residues. CDR1 is MDHEN and CDR2 is SYDVKM in the germline V gene. Losses at the gene ends were 8 bases for V and 0 bases for J; bases not matched to a gene: 4. CDR3 nucleotide sequence: TGTGCCAGCGTAGGCGGGAGCTCCTACAATGAGCAGTTCTTC. Its protein is CASVGGSSYNEQFF.